In this sample, the clone carrying this TCR beta chain turned up a few times. The antigen is unknown. This sample stems from a study of regulatory T cells in long-lasting Graves disease. General study findings and limits: The analysis examined peripheral blood only and excluded thyroid tissue.

Time point indicated: newly diagnosed GD, antithyroid drugs for less than 3 months. Generation of the TCR library employed RNA extracted from PBMCs. HTBI primers from iRepertoire and Arm-PCR of CDR3 regions yielded the TCR beta libraries. MiXCR was run by TCRdb on the multiplex PCR reads, yielding one entry per CDR3 protein. The sample yields under 400,000 distinct CDR3 sequences, about a sixth seen once. Separately, the same data were catalogued under a study of T cells in Graves' hyperthyroidism and ophthalmopathy. That study reports: Researchers ran a first-round RT-PCR on the TCR CDR3 using the HTBI primer set.

This TCR was recovered from a man between 35 and 55 years old with Graves disease. The specimen comprised peripheral blood mononuclear cells (PBMCs), sampled at new diagnosis, from a patient treated with antithyroid drugs.

The CDR3 protein is CASSEGTDYNEQFF. The DNA for the CDR3 is TGCGCCAGCAGTGAAGGGACAGATTACAATGAGCAGTTCTTC. The rearrangement links TRBV10-1 to TRBJ2-1, with 7 bases that match TRBD1. Looked up from germline, CDR1 is WNHNN and CDR2 is SYGVQD (reference sequence). The CDR3 length is 14 residues. The V and J ends lost 3 bases and 4 bases, in that order; junction bases with no gene match: 3.